This TCR beta chain was recorded in a study of T cell repertoires in cytomegalovirus infection. As for the study in general: Public TCR beta signatures were indicative of both CMV infection and a matching HLA type. Overall study results and limits: Pooled public TCR beta family frequency picked out CMV carriers with the relevant HLA. Dominating the ex vivo response were HLA-C-restricted CMV-specific TCR beta clonotypes.

Deletions cut 5 bases from V and 4 bases from J, with 9 bases between. Germline assignment: CDR1 SGHAT and CDR2 FQNNGV. The CDR3 sequence is 13 residues long. One entry per CDR3 protein results from TCRdb running MiXCR on the reads. There are more than 650,000 distinct CDR3 sequences in the sample; approximately 34% occur only once, and under 3.5% lies in the top ten. This clonotype was seen more than once but under ten times. As yet, its antigen is unknown. The sample comprised PBMCs. The TCR sequence derives from a human donor in good health (CMV status not recorded). Some clones in this sample may be carry-over from other donors' samples. This chain connects TRBV11-2 to TRBJ1-5, with D possibly matching TRBD1 (6 bases). CDR3 sequence: CASSEDRNQPQHF. CDR3 DNA: TGTGCCAGCAGCGAGGACAGAAATCAGCCCCAGCATTTT.